Described below is a single TCR beta chain sequence and its context. It has no known antigen specificity. No base-level quality is on record; no much larger clone is a single base apart. In total, 500 to 700 healthy bone marrow donors made up the cohort. At the time of sampling, every cohort member was nominally healthy, though immune exposures that went unrecorded were likely present. The donor was CMV seronegative and belonged to the group of 350 to 400 seronegative cohort members. A peripheral blood sample was provided by each donor, and peripheral blood mononuclear cells were used for TCR beta sequencing. The Qiagen DNeasy Blood Extraction Kit was used to extract genomic DNA from the blood cell samples. The source of the sample is a study of cytomegalovirus exposure and HLA in healthy donors (dated by TCRdb to between 2016 and 2019). As for the study more broadly: In an earlier analysis of about 560 of the donors, 276 Gb of sequence data and approximately 100 million unique TCR beta sequences from roughly 200 million T cells were reported. In an earlier analysis of roughly 600 of the donors, high-throughput TCR beta sequencing was used to judge whether each TCR beta V gene segment behaved as functional or pseudogenic. Among the approximately 400 genotyped donors, about 85% belonged to the genetic ancestry cluster associated with self-reported Caucasian donors. Every discovery cohort repertoire had been produced on one sequencing platform. Genome-wide SNP genotypes for about 65% of the 666 donors were used in a later genetic analysis, which treated that subset as a discovery cohort. In a later analysis, previously published TCR beta repertoires from more than 500 donors were re-analyzed and high-resolution HLA genotyping was added so that TCR occurrence patterns could be studied. The study combined high-throughput TCR immunosequencing, statistical association of individual TCRs with disease status, and machine learning to predict cytomegalovirus infection status. An early release covering 500 to 750 HLA-typed donors comprised about 300 gigabases of sequencing data and tens of millions of unique TCR sequences. Class I and class II HLA loci were covered by the typing at four-digit resolution. Among roughly 400 genotyped donors of the cohort, an average of around 250,000 unique TCR beta nucleotide sequences was sequenced per donor, of which 15% to 20% were non-productive. Rather than using new phenotypic data, the later analysis identified candidate immune exposures from TCR beta sequences and from how often those sequences occurred across donors. Donor age, sex, ethnicity and CMV serostatus were compiled alongside the repertoire data. A separate validation cohort of roughly 130 different subjects was used in addition to the approximately 700-subject first cohort. Four to six DR-DQ haplotypes were handled as single units for association and clustering because linkage in the cohort was strong. The number of donors typed differed by locus, with 629-630 for A, B, C, DRB1 and DQB1, over 500 for DQA1, 606 for DPA1, and approximately 470 for DPB1. The study aimed to test whether signatures of past pathogen exposure could be identified by cataloging public T cell receptors. The T cell repertoires of about 700 subjects were profiled by immunosequencing and related to cytomegalovirus serostatus.

Summary of the overall study and its limitations: In this cohort, only TCR beta chains were sequenced, and detectable features were limited by the absence of alpha or paired-chain data. Strong co-occurrence of HLA alleles, especially DR and DQ, made assigning TCR associations to individual alleles difficult. A later analysis found that TCR association rates varied across HLA loci, with DRB1 alleles showing the most associated TCRs and HLA-C alleles the fewest. Linkage disequilibrium might explain the correlated functional status among segregating V segments, but an unknown experimental factor could not be excluded. Because HLA typing was unavailable for some donors at each locus, only the typed subset was used in association tests. Most TCR sequences were seen in very few donors, while some public TCRs were found in many individuals. An association between a missense DCLRE1C variant and V-gene and J-gene trimming of TCR beta chains was found in a later genetic analysis and replicated in an independent cohort. A few of the identified cytomegalovirus-associated TCR beta chains were confirmed in vitro to be specific for cytomegalovirus antigens. The only immune exposure information available for the cohort was CMV serostatus. Presence/absence analyses assumed roughly uniform sequencing depth across donors, an assumption that may not hold. A further reported finding was that TCR beta sequences accurately predicted the HLA-A and HLA-B alleles for most subjects in the first cohort. A later analysis associated 15,000 to 20,000 TCR beta sequences with specific HLA alleles at a false discovery rate of 0.05. Several of the top co-occurrence clusters appeared to be linked to parvovirus B19, influenza, CMV and Epstein-Barr virus, according to a later analysis. In an earlier analysis of some 500 of the donors, most TCR beta V segments appeared in productive rearrangements about 87% or about 30% of the time, broadly matching IMGT annotations. Some IMGT-functional V segments, including TRBV6-2 and TRBV6-3, could not be distinguished by the 87-base-pair reads and were therefore excluded. In the study, 150 to 200 TCR beta chains were listed as associated with cytomegalovirus. A group of highly shared sequence variants was considered likely to be a technical artifact of the sequencing pipeline. The earlier analysis of about 600 of the donors excluded some 15 rarely observed V segments, including chromosome 9 orphons, because counts were too low. The authors suggested that the approach could potentially be extended to other disease states and immunological phenotypes. According to a later analysis, most CMV-associated TCR beta chains appeared to be HLA-restricted, and the HLA associations seemed to be driven largely by CMV exposure. A later analysis found that HLA-associated TCR beta chains were more clonally expanded and had lower generation probabilities than equally common non-associated chains. A later genetic analysis reported fewer N-insertions in productive TCRs among donors in an Asian-associated ancestry cluster than the roughly 620-donor mean. Cytomegalovirus status was reported to be diagnosed by the classifier with high specificity and sensitivity in both the original and validation cohorts.

Library prep was done by the immunoSEQ multiplex PCR assay. A mixture of 60 forward primers for TCR Vbeta segments and 13 reverse primers for TCR Jbeta segments was used in the multiplex PCR. A multiplex PCR assay on genomic DNA amplified the CDR3 region of rearranged TCR beta genes. The Illumina HiSeq System was used to sequence the amplified TCR beta libraries as 87-base-pair reads. As for the original processing: Across the 600 to 700 repertoires, a later analysis counted roughly 84 million unique TCR beta chains, around 10 million of which were shared by at least two donors. A nearest-neighbor algorithm error-corrected the raw reads and collapsed the reads into unique sequences, merging closely related sequences to remove PCR and sequencing errors. Alignment of CDR3 sequences to IMGT reference sequences was used to assign V, D and J gene segments. For a sequence to be retained, a match of at least six nucleotides to both a V gene segment and a J gene segment was required. Rearrangements were classified as productive when the CDR3 lacked stop codons and remained in frame with V and J, and all other rearrangements were classified as non-productive. CDR3 was defined by IMGT convention, running from the second conserved V-encoded cysteine to the conserved J-encoded phenylalanine. Sequences without an unambiguous match to a single V gene segment were excluded from the earlier analysis of about 600 of the donors. An earlier analysis of 587 of the donors called V segments functional above 56.7% productive rearrangements and segregating when the between-donor standard deviation exceeded 5%. A statistical classification framework was built for diagnosing cytomegalovirus status from the catalog of TCR beta chain sequences. V and J gene assignment, in a later analysis, came from comparing TCR nucleotide sequences with IMGT/GENE-DB human TR gene sequences. The TCRdist pipeline was used in a later analysis to assign CDR3 sequences and most-parsimonious VDJ recombination scenarios. In a later analysis, each TCR beta chain was defined by its CDR3 amino acid sequence together with its V-gene family, and reads without a unique V-gene family were excluded. As a way to deal with suspected cross-contamination and a sequencing artifact, a later analysis dropped 500 to 700 nucleotide sequences that were highly shared and had low generation probability. For each public chain, a later analysis derived a clonal expansion index from normalized ranks of inferred template counts within each repertoire. A later analysis computed generation probabilities with a VDJ recombination model fitted to out-of-frame rearrangements, and checked the results against IGoR. Hypergeometric tests were used in a later analysis to score TCR-TCR, TCR-HLA and TCR-CMV co-occurrence, with a repertoire-size bias correction applied to the TCR pairs. False discovery rates were estimated in a later analysis by permuting HLA or CMV assignments 20 times. In a later analysis, co-occurring TCRs were grouped using DBSCAN, with TCRdist sequence similarity added in when clustering inside HLA-allele-positive subsets. For co-occurrence clustering, repertoires with fewer than 30,000 or more than 120,000 public chains were excluded, along with 5 or 6 repertoires with anomalous nucleotide sharing. Entries here come from immuneACCESS through TCRdb and include only in-frame sequences with V and J called. Some clones fail to appear in such tables; in the studies checked, an unresolved V gene covers under half of the shortfall, and the cause of the remainder is unknown. V and J calls and clone size are copied from that table; D and trimming were computed from the DNA. In this sample the table shows 130,000 to 150,000 clones, 78% of which occur a single time. About 2.9% of the sample comes from the top ten.

The CDR3 contains 17 residues, cysteine and phenylalanine counted. The CDR3 DNA has 51 bases and is translated from base 1. CDR1 MGHRA and CDR2 YSYEKL were looked up in the germline V gene. V and J lose 0 bases and 4 bases, and a span of 18 bases separates them. Sequencing was done on a sample of PBMCs. The chain is encoded by TRBV4-1 joined to TRBJ1-2; a weak D assignment points to TRBD1 (6 bases agree). The receptor comes from a female donor in good health and CMV-seronegative. The bases are TGCGCCAGCAGCCAAGATCCCACGGACAGAATCGGCTATGGCTACACCTTC. Translated, this gives CASSQDPTDRIGYGYTF.